This T cell receptor (beta chain) was profiled in a study of blood T cell repertoires in COVID-19. V lost 6 bases to trimming and J lost 0 bases, with 12 bases between them. CDR3 length: 15 residues. CDR1 is LNHDA and CDR2 is SQIVND in the germline V gene (reference sequence). Assay used: immunoSEQ multiplex PCR; TCRdb lists only in-frame clones, some missing. The sample shows 300,000 to 350,000 clones, 88% of them seen only once. The chain couples TRBV19 to TRBJ1-5, with TRBD1 as a possible D gene (6 bases). Material: PBMCs or T cells enriched from blood (not recorded which). This clonotype originated in a man aged 30 to 45 who had recovered from COVID-19. Here the CDR3 DNA reads TGTGCCAGTAGGAGAGGACAGAATAGCAATCAGCCCCAGCATTTT. Its protein is CASRRGQNSNQPQHF.